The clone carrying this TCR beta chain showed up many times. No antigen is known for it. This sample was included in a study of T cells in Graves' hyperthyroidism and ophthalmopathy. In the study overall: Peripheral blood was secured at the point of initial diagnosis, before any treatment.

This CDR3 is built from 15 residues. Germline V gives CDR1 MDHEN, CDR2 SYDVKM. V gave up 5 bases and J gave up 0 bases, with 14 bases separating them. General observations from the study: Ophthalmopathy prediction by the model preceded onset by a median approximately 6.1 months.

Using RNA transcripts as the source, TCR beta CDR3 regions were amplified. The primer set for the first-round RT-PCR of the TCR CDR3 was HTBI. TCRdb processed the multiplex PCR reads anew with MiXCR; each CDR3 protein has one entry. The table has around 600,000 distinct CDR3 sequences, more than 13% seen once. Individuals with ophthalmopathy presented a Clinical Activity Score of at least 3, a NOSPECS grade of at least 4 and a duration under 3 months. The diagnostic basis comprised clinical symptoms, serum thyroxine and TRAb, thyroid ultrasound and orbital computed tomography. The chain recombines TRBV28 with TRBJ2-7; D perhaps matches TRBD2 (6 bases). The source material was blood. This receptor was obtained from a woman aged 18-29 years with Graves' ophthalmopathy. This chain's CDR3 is CASSNRGGASYEQYF. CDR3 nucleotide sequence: TGTGCCAGCAGTAATAGAGGCGGGGCCTCCTACGAGCAGTACTTC.